This T cell receptor beta chain came from a study of naive and memory T cell subsets. Study-level points and caveats: Naive and memory subsets had different power law exponents for TCR abundance.

Two oligonucleotides, mixed equimolar, formed the beta constant-region primer covering TRBC1 and TRBC2. TCRdb reprocessed the UMI-ligation and nested PCR reads via MiXCR and lists one record per CDR3 protein. There are 140,000 to 150,000 distinct CDR3 sequences in the sample; about a sixth occur only once, and just over 0.14% lies in the top ten. V lost 4 bases and J 5 bases, leaving 16 bases between the germline ends. This CDR3 is 15 amino acids long. Looked up from germline, CDR1 is KGHDR and CDR2 is SFDVKD. After the first PCR, alpha and beta chain libraries were processed separately. Details on this clonotype: Its antigen is currently unknown.

The sequenced material came from naive CD4+ T cells from blood. The chain combines TRBV24-1 with TRBJ2-5; D might be TRBD2 (7 bases). The receptor was isolated from a human donor in good health. The CDR3 sequence: CATSEPGRGGETQYF. The DNA for the CDR3 is TGTGCCACCAGTGAACCGGGCCGCGGGGGCGAGACCCAGTACTTC.